This is a list of T cell receptor beta chains from one sample in a study of early T cells in non-severe SARS-CoV-2 infection. TCRdb redid the calling of the 5' RACE reads with MiXCR, one entry per CDR3 protein. The sample yields around 67,000 distinct CDR3 sequences, 10% to 15% seen once. Sample: whole blood. The source is an adult who was a healthcare worker with PCR-confirmed SARS-CoV-2 infection or an uninfected control (not recorded which). CDR3s include the opening cysteine and the closing phenylalanine or tryptophan. D genes are given only for firm matches. Clone size is stated in some rows and not others, as once, few, many or a class when expanded.

D | J | size | V | DNA | CDR3
TRBD2 | TRBJ2-3 | few | TRBV5-1 | TGCGCCAGCAGCCCCGGACTAGCGGGAGTGGATACGCAGTATTTT | CASSPGLAGVDTQYF
- | TRBJ2-3 | - | TRBV29-1 | TGCAGCGTTGTGAGCGATGGAGATACGCAGTATTTT | CSVVSDGDTQYF
- | TRBJ2-7 | many | TRBV3-1 | TGTGCCAGCAGCCAAAAGACAGGAAGGGACGAGCAGTACTTC | CASSQKTGRDEQYF
TRBD2 | TRBJ2-3 | - | TRBV27 | TGTGCCAGCAGTTTATCGAGACTAGCGGGGTTCACAGATACGCAGTATTTT | CASSLSRLAGFTDTQYF
TRBD1 | TRBJ1-6 | - | TRBV5-4 | TGTGCCAGCAGCCAACGGACAGGGGAACATTCACCCCTCCACTTT | CASSQRTGEHSPLHF
- | TRBJ1-3 | few | TRBV3-1 | TGTGCCAGCAGCCAAGATGTCCAGCCTGGAAACACCATATATTTT | CASSQDVQPGNTIYF
- | TRBJ2-2 | few | TRBV6-2/TRBV6-3 | TGTGCCAGCAGTTACGTACGGGCCGGGGAGCTGTTTTTT | CASSYVRAGELFF
- | TRBJ2-7 | few | TRBV2 | TGTGCCAGCAGTTGGGCTGGGTACGAGCAGTACTTC | CASSWAGYEQYF
- | TRBJ2-2 | - | TRBV10-3 | TGTGCCATAAGGAGGCCCGGGGAGCTGTTTTTT | CAIRRPGELFF
- | TRBJ1-4 | few | TRBV29-1 | TGCAGCGTTCTGGGAGATAAACTGTTTTTT | CSVLGDKLFF
- | TRBJ2-4 | few | TRBV24-1 | TGTGCCACCAGTGATATTCGAGGACCCAAACCCATTCAGTACTTC | CATSDIRGPKPIQYF
- | TRBJ2-3 | many | TRBV20-1 | TGCAGTGCTAGGGTAGCGGCAGACCCAACAGATACGCAGTATTTT | CSARVAADPTDTQYF
TRBD2 | TRBJ2-1 | - | TRBV5-5 | TGTGCCAGCAGCTTGGCCCCAAGCGGGGGCTACAATGAGCAGTTCTTC | CASSLAPSGGYNEQFF
- | TRBJ2-5 | - | TRBV29-1 | TGCAGCGCCCTGGACAGCCAAGAGACCCAGTACTTC | CSALDSQETQYF
TRBD1 | TRBJ1-2 | many | TRBV29-1 | TGCAGCGTTGGCCGGGACAGGGACAACTATGGCTACACCTTC | CSVGRDRDNYGYTF
- | TRBJ2-6 | few | TRBV29-1 | TGCAGCGTCGTAATCTCTGGGGCCAACGTCCTGACTTTC | CSVVISGANVLTF
TRBD1 | TRBJ2-5 | many | TRBV20-1 | TGCAGTGCTGGGACAGGGCGAGAGACCCAGTACTTC | CSAGTGRETQYF
- | TRBJ1-2 | many | TRBV6-1 | TGTGCCAGCAGTGTCACAGCTAAAACTAACTATGGCTACACCTTC | CASSVTAKTNYGYTF
- | TRBJ2-7 | - | TRBV5-6 | TGTGCCAGCAGCTTGGTCGGCTCCACATACGAGCAGTACTTC | CASSLVGSTYEQYF
- | TRBJ2-7 | many | TRBV7-6 | TGTGCCAGCAGCTTGACAGCCTTTGACGAGCAGTACTTC | CASSLTAFDEQYF
- | TRBJ2-7 | few | TRBV9 | TGTGCCAGCAGCCCTGGTGGAGGGGGCCTACTGGAGCAGTACTTC | CASSPGGGGLLEQYF
TRBD1 | TRBJ2-7 | many | TRBV7-6 | TGTGCCAGCAGCCCGACAGGGAGCTCCTACGAGCAGTACTTC | CASSPTGSSYEQYF
- | TRBJ2-7 | few | TRBV18 | TGTGCCAGCTCAACCAGTCACAGGGCCTACGAGCAGTACTTC | CASSTSHRAYEQYF